The present TCR beta chain was sequenced within a study of STAT5B mutations in CD4+ large granular lymphocyte leukemia. Findings and limits, study-wide: 8/27 top patient clones versus 2/35 control clones were TRBV06-family.

The assay was immunoSEQ multiplex PCR, and TCRdb's table has in-frame clones only and misses some. The data hold about 32,000 clones, with 60% to 80% observed a single time. In germline, CDR1 is LNHDA, CDR2 SQIVND (reference sequence). The CDR3 contains 15 residues. Note on this clone: Its matching antigen is unknown. At one of its ends the junction is not consistent with the germline gene, which may arise from a read error.

Sequencing used CD4+ T cells from blood buffy coats. This chain joins TRBV19 and TRBJ2-1, with 11 nucleotides matching TRBD1. The source of this sequence is a human donor in good health. The CDR3 DNA sequence: TGTGCCAGTAGTATCGGGACAGGGGGGGTTGATGAGCGGTTCTTC. Encoded protein: CASSIGTGGVDERFF.